The 32 T cell receptor beta chains below were found in one sample sequenced in a study of PD-1 and CTLA-4 blockade in melanoma. Assay: immunoSEQ multiplex PCR; the TCRdb copy retains only in-frame clones and omits some. The sample lists around 32,000 clones, roughly 89% occurring once. Here the sequenced sample was CD8+ T cells from peripheral blood, taken before anti-PD-1 treatment. The receptor source for this set is a human donor with melanoma.

The gene calls are TRBV6-1 and TRBJ2-7; D not certain. Trimming left V 2 bases short and J 5 bases short, with 4 bases between. CDR1 and CDR2 from the germline V gene are MNHNS and SASEGT. The CDR3 is 11 amino acids. CDR3 coding DNA: TGTGCCAGCAGTGAAAACAACGAGCAGTACTTC. It codes for CASSENNEQYF.

Worth noting for this clone: This same CDR3 is encoded by further DNA sequences in the sample. The chain couples TRBV7-3 to TRBJ2-1, with 8 nucleotides matching TRBD2. Trimming cost V 5 bases and J 4 bases; bases outside gene matches: 7. CDR1 is SGHTA and CDR2 is FQGTGA in the germline V gene. The CDR3 covers 15 residues. CDR3 protein: CASSLAPSGYNEQFF. The CDR3 nucleotides read TGTGCCAGCAGCCTCGCGCCTAGCGGGTACAATGAGCAGTTCTTC.

The chain links TRBV19 to TRBJ1-1; 8 positions match TRBD1. Unmatched junction bases numbered 7, after V lost 4 bases and J lost 3 bases. CDR3 length: 15 residues. The germline V gene encodes CDR1 LNHDA and CDR2 SQIVND (reference sequence). Written as DNA, the CDR3 is TGTGCCAGTAGTACGTCCGAGACAGGGGACACTGAAGCTTTCTTT. The encoded protein is CASSTSETGDTEAFF.

The chain employs TRBV2 and TRBJ2-7; 8 bases align to TRBD1. There are 13 residues in the CDR3. Germline values: CDR1 SNHLY, CDR2 FYNNEI. The V segment lost 6 bases and the J segment 4 bases; nucleotides outside the gene matches: 5. As DNA, the CDR3 is TGTGCCAGCAGGGGACAGGCCACTTACGAGCAGTACTTC. Its translation is CASRGQATYEQYF.

The chain employs TRBV27 and TRBJ2-1; 7 bases are shared with TRBD1. This CDR3 comprises 12 residues. Trimming cost V 8 bases and J 7 bases; bases outside gene matches: 5. The germline gives CDR1 MNHEY, CDR2 SMNVEV (reference sequence). The CDR3: CASSTGVNEQFF. CDR3 DNA sequence: TGTGCCAGCTCAACAGGGGTAAATGAGCAGTTCTTC.

V is TRBV6-2 or TRBV6-3 and J is TRBJ2-2; D call uncertain. V was clipped by 6 bases and J by 5 bases, with 10 bases between them. Germline CDR1 reads MNHEY; CDR2 reads SVGEGT. The CDR3 extends over 13 amino acids. The CDR3 protein is CASSGLYTGELFF. CDR3 sequence (DNA): TGTGCCAGCAGCGGGTTGTATACCGGGGAGCTGTTTTTT.

The V and J genes are TRBV7-6 and TRBJ1-1; unclear D gene. Trimming took off 1 base at V and 1 base at J, with 7 bases between the two ends. This CDR3 contains 14 residues. CDR1 and CDR2 from the germline V gene are SGHVS and FNYEAQ. The CDR3 sequence is CASSLGRTNTEAFF. CDR3 sequence (DNA): TGTGCCAGCAGCTTAGGGCGGACGAACACTGAAGCTTTCTTT. The whole variable domain, remainder taken from reference TRBV7-6 and TRBJ1-1, is GAGVSQSPRYKVTKRGQDVALRCDPISGHVSLYWYRQALGQGPEFLTYFNYEAQQDKSGLPNDRFSAERPEGSISTLTIQRTEQRDSAMYRCASSLGRTNTEAFFGQGTRLTVV.

In this sample, this clone turned up once. The chain couples TRBV7-9 to TRBJ1-1; no firm D call. Germline values: CDR1 SEHNR, CDR2 FQNEAQ (reference sequence). This CDR3 is 13 amino acids long. The V end lost 5 bases, the J end lost 0 bases, and 7 bases lay between the germline ends. The CDR3 nucleotides read TGTGCCAGCAGCCCTACATTGAACACTGAAGCTTTCTTT. Translation: CASSPTLNTEAFF.

This chain connects TRBV19 to TRBJ1-5; no clear D. This CDR3 has 15 residues. Germline lookup yields CDR1 LNHDA and CDR2 SQIVND (reference sequence). With 5 bases removed from V and 4 bases from J, the gap between germline ends came to 15 bases. The CDR3 DNA reads TGTGCCAGTAGTGAACCCTTCAGGTCAAATCAGCCCCAGCATTTT. Residues: CASSEPFRSNQPQHF.

The J gene is TRBJ2-7, the V gene TRBV7-9; D tentatively fits TRBD1 or TRBD2 (5 bases each). Germline V gives CDR1 SEHNR, CDR2 FQNEAQ (reference sequence). This CDR3 is 13 amino acids long. Deletions cut 4 bases from V and 0 bases from J, with 7 bases between. In DNA form, the CDR3 reads TGTGCCAGCAGCTCCGGGACCTCCTACGAGCAGTACTTC. It yields the protein CASSSGTSYEQYF.

The chain combines TRBV19 with TRBJ1-4; possibly TRBD1 for D (6 bases). The germline V gene encodes CDR1 LNHDA and CDR2 SQIVND (reference sequence). V lost 3 bases and J lost 4, with 30 bases in between. CDR3 length: 21 residues. CDR3 sequence: CASSIEATARGEDQINEKLFF. CDR3 sequence (DNA): TGTGCCAGTAGTATTGAGGCTACTGCCAGGGGAGAAGACCAGATTAATGAAAAACTGTTTTTT.

The V gene is TRBV19, the J gene TRBJ1-1; D uncertain. Germline CDR1 reads LNHDA; CDR2 reads SQIVND (reference sequence). This CDR3 is 13 amino acids long. With 3 bases removed from V and 3 bases from J, the gap between germline ends came to 8 bases. The CDR3 DNA is TGTGCCAGTAGTATCGTGGGAGACACTGAAGCTTTCTTT. Translating gives CASSIVGDTEAFF.

V gene TRBV25-1 combines with J gene TRBJ2-5, with D possibly matching TRBD1 (5 bases). Germline CDR1 and CDR2: MGHDK and SYGVNS. The CDR3 covers 14 residues. Trimming took 5 bases from V and 4 from J, leaving 14 bases between them. The CDR3 loop is CASSRTTGRETQYF. CDR3 coding DNA: TGTGCCAGCAGTCGTACAACAGGCCGAGAGACCCAGTACTTC.

The rearrangement uses TRBV28 and TRBJ2-2; D is possibly TRBD2 (7 bases). This CDR3 has 16 residues. CDR1 and CDR2 (germline): MDHEN, SYDVKM. Trimming removed 7 bases from V and 0 bases from J, with 15 bases in between. The CDR3 nucleotides are TGTGCCAGCACCTCTCGGGGGGCTTCGAACACCGGGGAGCTGTTTTTT. Translation: CASTSRGASNTGELFF. The full variable domain, completed using reference TRBV28 and TRBJ2-2, is DVKVTQSSRYLVKRTGEKVFLECVQDMDHENMFWYRQDPGLGLRLIYFSYDVKMKEKGDIPEGYSVSREKKERFSLILESASTNQTSMYLCASTSRGASNTGELFFGEGSRLTVL.

The chain links TRBV3-1 (or the pseudogene TRBV3-2) to TRBJ2-2, with TRBD1 matching over 10 bases. Germline CDR1 LGHDT, CDR2 YNNKEL (reference sequence). After removal of 1 base from V and 0 bases from J, the junction contained 14 bases not matched to a gene. The CDR3 length is 21 residues. CDR3 DNA: TGTGCCAGCAGCCAAGTCGGGGGGACAGGGGAAACTGTTCCGAACACCGGGGAGCTGTTTTTT. This codes for CASSQVGGTGETVPNTGELFF.

This clone was detected only once. The rearrangement links TRBV6-2 or TRBV6-3 to TRBJ1-2; D remains ambiguous. The CDR3 covers 11 residues. CDR1 is MNHEY, CDR2 SVGEGT, per germline. Trimming pared 5 bases from V and 6 bases from J, leaving 7 bases between. The CDR3 is CASSPHDGYTF. CDR3 bases: TGTGCCAGCAGTCCACATGATGGCTACACCTTC.

By share, this clone ranks as medium-sized (0.01 to 0.1%). The DNA for the CDR3 is TGTGCCAGCATAAGGGAAACAGGAGGTAGTGAAAAACTGTTTTTT. Protein product: CASIRETGGSEKLFF. The V call is TRBV2, the J call TRBJ1-4, with D possibly TRBD1 on 5 matching bases. The V end lost 7 bases, the J end lost 7 bases, and 19 bases lay between the germline ends. This CDR3 comprises 15 residues. CDR1 and CDR2 (germline): SNHLY, FYNNEI.

This chain connects TRBV27 to TRBJ1-5, with D unresolved. Per germline, CDR1 MNHEY and CDR2 SMNVEV (reference sequence). The CDR3 length is 14 residues. The germline V and J ends were trimmed by 9 bases and 4 bases, with 16 bases remaining between them. The CDR3 DNA reads TGTGCCAGTTTATGGGCGGGAAGAAATCAGCCCCAGCATTTT. This translates into CASLWAGRNQPQHF.

This clone was picked up one time. The V call is TRBV30, the J call TRBJ2-6, with a weak D call TRBD1 (5 bases). The CDR3 has 12 residues. V was shortened by 3 bases and J by 5 bases, with 5 bases between the two germline ends. Per germline, CDR1 GTSNPN and CDR2 SVGIG (reference sequence). CDR3 protein: CAWRDRANVLTF. As DNA, the CDR3 is TGTGCCTGGAGGGACAGGGCCAACGTCCTGACTTTC.

This clone was counted a single time. The J gene is TRBJ2-7, the V gene TRBV15; 7 nucleotides agree with TRBD2. V lost 1 base and J lost 1; bases outside the gene matches: 7. CDR3 size: 16 residues. Germline assignment: CDR1 LNHNV and CDR2 YYDKDF (reference sequence). The CDR3 sequence is CATSRVPGLESYEQYF. CDR3 nucleotide sequence: TGTGCCACCAGCAGAGTTCCCGGACTAGAATCCTACGAGCAGTACTTC. Filled out from reference TRBV15 and TRBJ2-7, the complete variable domain reads DAMVIQNPRYQVTQFGKPVTLSCSQTLNHNVMYWYQQKSSQAPKLLFHYYDKDFNNEADTPDNFQSRRPNTSFCFLDIRSPGLGDTAMYLCATSRVPGLESYEQYFGPGTRLTVT.

V usage is TRBV18 and J usage is TRBJ2-2; 7 bases fit TRBD1. CDR1 and CDR2 (germline): KGHSH, LQKENI. This CDR3 is 15 amino acids long. V dropped 3 bases and J dropped 2; count of bases not matched to a gene: 3. CDR3 nucleotide sequence: TGTGCCAGCTCACCGACAGGGTACAACACCGGGGAGCTGTTTTTT. Amino acid sequence: CASSPTGYNTGELFF.

In its sample, this clone was seen once. The chain employs TRBV3-1 (or the pseudogene TRBV3-2) and TRBJ2-1; no firm D call. V was trimmed by 1 base and J by 9 bases, leaving 7 bases between them. This CDR3 comprises 12 residues. CDR1 is LGHDT and CDR2 is YNNKEL in the germline V gene (reference sequence). CDR3 protein: CASSQGSPEQFF. CDR3 nucleotide sequence: TGTGCCAGCAGCCAAGGTAGTCCTGAGCAGTTCTTC.

The chain recombines TRBV7-6 with TRBJ1-1; D remains ambiguous. V lost 1 base, J lost 3 bases, and 24 bases lay in between. CDR3 length equals 19 residues. Germline V gene lookup returns CDR1 SGHVS and CDR2 FNYEAQ. CDR3 sequence reads: CASSLEEGRQAIDHTEAFF. CDR3 nucleotide sequence: TGTGCCAGCAGCTTAGAGGAAGGACGGCAGGCAATAGATCACACTGAAGCTTTCTTT.

This clone was seen a single time. This chain links TRBV5-1 with TRBJ2-7; D is perhaps TRBD2 (5 bases). Germline V lookup: CDR1 SGHRS, CDR2 YFSETQ. V lost 4 bases, J lost 0 bases, and 14 bases lay in between. CDR3 length: 15 residues. The DNA for the CDR3 is TGCGCCAGCAGCCCGGGGTTGCCGAGCTCCTACGAGCAGTACTTC. Translation: CASSPGLPSSYEQYF.

The chain couples TRBV2 to TRBJ1-1; weak D call: TRBD1 (5 bases). Per the germline V gene, CDR1 is SNHLY and CDR2 is FYNNEI. The ends were cut back, 6 bases at V and 1 base at J, with 9 bases in the middle. The CDR3 covers 13 residues. This CDR3 is CASRRQQNTEAFF. The CDR3 bases are TGTGCCAGCAGAAGACAGCAGAACACTGAAGCTTTCTTT.

The chain joins TRBV9 to TRBJ2-5, with 7 bases matching TRBD1. The length of the CDR3 is 14 residues. Germline V gene data show CDR1 as SGDLS and CDR2 as YYNGEE. V lost 0 bases and J lost 5; bases outside the gene matches: 4. CDR3: CASSVGQGVETQYF. The CDR3 region has the DNA TGTGCCAGCAGCGTAGGACAGGGAGTCGAGACCCAGTACTTC.

V usage is TRBV28 and J usage is TRBJ1-2; perhaps TRBD1 as D (6 bases). V was trimmed by 2 bases and J by 4 bases, leaving 11 bases between them. In germline, CDR1 is MDHEN, CDR2 SYDVKM. The CDR3 is 14 amino acids. CDR3 in amino acids: CASSLPDSFYGYTF. The CDR3 coding sequence is TGTGCCAGCAGTTTACCGGACAGTTTCTATGGCTACACCTTC.

The genes are TRBV19 and TRBJ2-2; TRBD1 matches 9 bases. V was pared by 7 bases and J by 3 bases, with 12 bases of the junction left unmatched. CDR3 size: 17 residues. Per the germline V gene, CDR1 is LNHDA and CDR2 is SQIVND (reference sequence). This CDR3 reads CASKKQGALVDTGELFF. The CDR3 bases are TGTGCCAGTAAGAAACAGGGGGCATTGGTTGACACCGGGGAGCTGTTTTTT.

J is TRBJ2-6 and V is TRBV7-9, with D possibly matching TRBD1 (6 bases). V dropped 5 bases and J dropped 0 bases, with 11 bases sitting between them. CDR3 length equals 16 residues. Germline-derived CDR1 and CDR2 are SEHNR and FQNEAQ (reference sequence). The chain's CDR3 is CASSPRTDSGANVLTF. CDR3 nucleotide sequence: TGTGCCAGCAGCCCGAGGACAGACTCTGGGGCCAACGTCCTGACTTTC.

This chain links TRBV6-5 with TRBJ1-5; possibly TRBD1 for D (6 bases). Germline V gene lookup returns CDR1 MNHEY and CDR2 SVGAGI. V was pared by 8 bases and J by 0 bases, with 14 bases between. The length of the CDR3 is 15 residues. Written as DNA, the CDR3 is TGTGCCAGCCTAGAGGACAGTTTTAGCAATCAGCCCCAGCATTTT. This encodes CASLEDSFSNQPQHF.

The CDR3 sequence: CAGNLGTGYGYTF. CDR3 DNA: TGTGCCGGAAACCTGGGGACAGGGTATGGCTACACCTTC. The chain uses TRBV30 and TRBJ1-2; 9 positions agree with TRBD1. Germline trimming cut 8 bases from V and 5 bases from J; bases unmatched to any gene: 9. The CDR3 sequence is 13 residues long. Germline CDR1 and CDR2: GTSNPN and SVGIG (reference sequence).

This clone was counted between two and nine times. The genes are TRBV6-4 and TRBJ2-3; TRBD2 matches 11 bases. CDR1 is MRHNA and CDR2 is SNTAGT in the germline V gene. Trimming removed 2 bases from V and 6 bases from J; junction bases left unmatched: 4. CDR3 size: 15 residues. CDR3 bases: TGTGCCAGCAGTGACCTAGCGGGAGGCTCGGATACGCAGTATTTT. Translating gives CASSDLAGGSDTQYF.